Presented here are 26 T cell receptor beta chains from one specimen sequenced in a study of T-cell reconstitution after alpha-beta-depleted transplantation in children. Preparation of the TCRbeta library involved a method that used unique molecular identifiers. TCRdb passed the PCR reads through MiXCR, listing each CDR3 protein once. The data show approximately 590,000 distinct CDR3 sequences, about 10% seen once. The sample was PBMCs from the stem cell graft donor, taken from the stem cell graft. Source of these receptors: a human donor who donated a stem cell graft to a child with acute myeloid leukemia.

The rearrangement uses TRBV12-3 or TRBV12-4 and TRBJ2-2; 8 bases fit TRBD2. Unmatched junction bases numbered 18, after V lost 10 bases and J lost 5 bases. This CDR3 contains 17 residues. CDR3 nucleotides: TGTGCCATTCCCCCCGCCGGGCCCCAGCGGGGGACCGGGGAGCTGTTTTTT. Translating it yields CAIPPAGPQRGTGELFF.

This clonotype occurred a few times. The rearrangement joins TRBV20-1 to TRBJ2-7, with TRBD2 matching 13 bases. CDR1 and CDR2 from the germline V gene are DFQATT and SNEGSKA (reference sequence). This CDR3 spans 15 amino acids. V lost 3 bases and J lost 6; bases outside the gene matches: 8. The CDR3 here is CSASDTRLAGGEQYF. CDR3 in DNA: TGCAGTGCTAGTGATACTAGACTAGCGGGAGGCGAGCAGTACTTC.

The chain is built from TRBV5-1 and TRBJ1-2, with 7 bases aligning to TRBD1. The CDR3 spans 13 residues. With V trimmed by 5 bases and J by 6 bases, 7 bases remained unmatched. Looked up from germline, CDR1 is SGHRS and CDR2 is YFSETQ. The DNA of the CDR3 is TGCGCCAGCAGTCCGGGACAGACTAATGGCTACACCTTC. This translates into CASSPGQTNGYTF.

The sample holds many counts of this clonotype. The junction differs from germline at one of its ends, possibly a read error. V and J are TRBV7-7 and TRBJ2-1; D ambiguous. The CDR3 is 13 residues long. Germline lookup yields CDR1 SSHAT and CDR2 FNYEAQ (reference sequence). CDR3 sequence reads: CASSLSRVDEQFF. The CDR3 DNA follows: TGTGCTAGCAGCTTAAGCCGTGTCGATGAGCAGTTCTTC.

V usage is TRBV11-1 and J usage is TRBJ2-1; weak D call: TRBD2 (6 bases). The germline CDR1 and CDR2 sequences are SGHAT and FQDESV (reference sequence). The CDR3 sequence is 16 residues long. V dropped 5 bases and J dropped 2 bases, with 16 bases sitting between them. The CDR3 protein is CASSPMRRATYNEQFF. The CDR3 coding sequence is TGTGCCAGCAGCCCCATGAGGAGGGCGACCTACAATGAGCAGTTCTTC.

J is TRBJ2-3 and V is TRBV4-3; tentative D call: TRBD2 (6 bases). The germline V and J ends were trimmed by 2 bases and 2 bases, with 11 bases remaining between them. From germline, CDR1 is LGHNA and CDR2 YSLEER. The CDR3 extends over 15 amino acids. The CDR3: CASSQQGLNTDTQYF. The DNA for the CDR3 is TGCGCCAGCAGCCAACAGGGACTTAACACAGATACGCAGTATTTT.

This clonotype appeared many times. The chain carries TRBV24-1 and TRBJ2-1, with 12 nucleotides matching TRBD2. V trimming: 0 bases; J trimming: 5 bases; junction bases outside the gene matches: 1. Per germline, CDR1 KGHDR and CDR2 SFDVKD. The CDR3 spans 16 residues. The CDR3 nucleotides read TGTGCCACCAGTGATTTGGGACTAGCGGGAAACAATGAGCAGTTCTTC. It yields the protein CATSDLGLAGNNEQFF.

In this sample, this clonotype turned up a few times. V is TRBV5-1 and J is TRBJ2-3, with 7 bases fitting TRBD1. The CDR3 spans 15 residues. Losses at the gene ends were 4 bases for V and 2 bases for J; bases not matched to a gene: 7. Germline assignment: CDR1 SGHRS and CDR2 YFSETQ. The CDR3 DNA reads as TGCGCCAGCAGCAAATACAGGGGAACCACAGATACGCAGTATTTT. Protein product: CASSKYRGTTDTQYF.

A word on this clonotype: This may be a read error, as it is one base from a much larger clone. The chain uses TRBV29-1 and TRBJ2-5; D perhaps matches TRBD1 (6 bases). Germline assignment: CDR1 SQVTM and CDR2 ANQGSEA. This CDR3 comprises 13 residues. The CDR3 is CSVRPWTEETHYF. CDR3 nucleotide sequence: TGCAGCGTTCGCCCCTGGACAGAAGAGACCCACTACTTC. The complete variable domain, with remaining parts taken from reference TRBV29-1 and TRBJ2-5, reads SAVISQKPSRDICQRGTSLTIQCQVDSQVTMMFWYRQQPGQSLTLIATANQGSEATYESGFVIDKFPISRPNLTFSTLTVSNMSPEDSSIYLCSVRPWTEETHYFGPGTRLLVL.

This rearrangement joins TRBV6-2 or TRBV6-3 to TRBJ2-2, with a weak D call TRBD2 (5 bases). V lost 0 bases, J lost 6 bases, and 8 bases lay in between. The CDR3 has 14 amino acids. Looked up from germline, CDR1 is MNHEY and CDR2 is SVGEGT. CDR3 bases: TGTGCCAGCAGTTACTCGAGGGCTGCCGGGGAGCTGTTTTTT. Translation: CASSYSRAAGELFF.

This chain connects TRBV7-9 to TRBJ2-7; TRBD2 matches at 9 bases. Germline assignment: CDR1 SEHNR and CDR2 FQNEAQ (reference sequence). J gave up 2 bases and V 10 bases, and 3 bases lay outside the gene matches. The CDR3 is made up of 12 amino acids. CDR3 loop: CAIAGEAYEQYF. The CDR3 DNA follows: TGTGCCATAGCGGGAGAGGCCTACGAGCAGTACTTC.

This clonotype has ten or more counts. The chain employs TRBV5-1 and TRBJ2-1, with D perhaps being TRBD1 or TRBD2 (5 bases each). CDR3 length: 16 residues. CDR1 SGHRS and CDR2 YFSETQ come from the germline V gene. V dropped 4 bases and J dropped 0 bases, with 14 bases sitting between them. The CDR3 DNA follows: TGCGCCAGCAGCGGGGGACCAGGAAGCTCCTACAATGAGCAGTTCTTC. It translates to CASSGGPGSSYNEQFF.

This clonotype was found a few times. This CDR3 is CASSLGWTDTQYF. In DNA, the CDR3 is TGTGCCAGCAGCTTGGGGTGGACAGATACGCAGTATTTT. J is TRBJ2-3 and V is TRBV28; D call uncertain. This CDR3 is built from 13 residues. Germline V gene lookup returns CDR1 MDHEN and CDR2 SYDVKM. The germline V and J ends were trimmed by 6 bases and 3 bases, with 10 bases remaining between them. The complete variable domain, with remaining parts taken from reference TRBV28 and TRBJ2-3, reads DVKVTQSSRYLVKRTGEKVFLECVQDMDHENMFWYRQDPGLGLRLIYFSYDVKMKEKGDIPEGYSVSREKKERFSLILESASTNQTSMYLCASSLGWTDTQYFGPGTRLTVL.

This clonotype was seen ten or more times. The rearrangement uses TRBV27 and TRBJ2-5, with a weak D call TRBD1 (5 bases). The CDR3 sequence is 15 residues long. Trimming took off 6 bases at V and 4 bases at J, with 18 bases between the two ends. Per the germline V gene, CDR1 is MNHEY and CDR2 is SMNVEV (reference sequence). CDR3 protein: CASSLARTRVETQYF. CDR3 DNA: TGTGCCAGCAGCCTGGCAAGGACAAGGGTAGAGACCCAGTACTTC.

This clonotype was counted many times. This sequence joins TRBV20-1 and TRBJ2-1, with 10 nucleotides matching TRBD1. Germline V lookup: CDR1 DFQATT, CDR2 SNEGSKA (reference sequence). Trimming removed 6 bases from V and 3 bases from J; junction bases left unmatched: 5. The CDR3 has 14 residues. The CDR3 region has the DNA TGCAGTGCAACGGGACAGGGGAGCTACAATGAGCAGTTCTTC. This sequence encodes CSATGQGSYNEQFF.

The chain couples TRBV18 to TRBJ2-7, with D perhaps matching TRBD2 (6 bases). The V and J ends lost 5 bases and 2 bases respectively, with 13 bases between them. CDR1 is KGHSH and CDR2 is LQKENI in the germline V gene. This CDR3 is built from 14 residues. CDR3 nucleotides: TGTGCCAGCTCAGAGGGACTGAGTCCCTACGAGCAGTACTTC. It encodes CASSEGLSPYEQYF.

This clonotype was seen only a few times. The chain uses TRBV20-1 and TRBJ1-1; 9 bases are shared with TRBD1. This CDR3 comprises 14 residues. CDR1 DFQATT and CDR2 SNEGSKA come from the germline V gene (reference sequence). V gave up 4 bases and J gave up 6 bases; unmatched junction bases: 9. CDR3 nucleotides: TGCAGTGCTACTCCCGGGACAGGGTTCCCTGAAGCTTTCTTT. It is translated as CSATPGTGFPEAFF.

The sample holds many counts of this clonotype. The chain carries TRBV29-1 and TRBJ1-2; D unclear. This CDR3 spans 13 amino acids. The V end lost 3 bases, the J end lost 8 bases, and 16 bases lay between the germline ends. Germline loops: CDR1 SQVTM, CDR2 ANQGSEA. CDR3 residues: CSVDLRLSGGYTF. The DNA of the CDR3 is TGCAGCGTTGACTTACGGCTGAGCGGAGGCTACACCTTC.

To note about this clonotype: This may come from a read error, since a much larger clone is one base off. This CDR3 is missing its conserved last phenylalanine or tryptophan, likely due to a read error. The chain uses TRBV11-2 and TRBJ2-1, with 13 positions matching TRBD2. This CDR3 region has 19 residues. Trimming at V came to 5 bases and at J to 0 bases, leaving 10 bases not matched to a gene. Looked up from germline, CDR1 is SGHAT and CDR2 is FQNNGV. The CDR3 DNA sequence: TGTGCCAGCAGCGCCTCGGGACTAGCGGGGAGGACCTCCTACAATGAGCAGTTCTGC. Its protein product is CASSASGLAGRTSYNEQFC.

The J gene is TRBJ2-1, the V gene TRBV29-1, with D perhaps TRBD2 (6 bases). There are 14 residues in the CDR3. V gave up 4 bases and J gave up 3 bases, with 13 bases separating them. Looked up from germline, CDR1 is SQVTM and CDR2 is ANQGSEA. Here the CDR3 DNA reads TGCAGCGTTGTATCAGCGGGTGTCTACAATGAGCAGTTCTTC. This gives the protein CSVVSAGVYNEQFF.

The genes are TRBV20-1 and TRBJ2-1, with TRBD2 matching over 7 bases. The CDR3 has 15 amino acids. CDR1 and CDR2 from the germline V gene are DFQATT and SNEGSKA (reference sequence). The V segment lost 0 bases and the J segment 6 bases; nucleotides outside the gene matches: 8. The DNA for the CDR3 is TGCAGTGCTAGAGATGGTAAAATAGCGGGCAATGAGCAGTTCTTC. Its protein is CSARDGKIAGNEQFF.

As to this clonotype: The junction differs from germline at one of its ends, possibly a read error. V gene TRBV4-3 combines with J gene TRBJ1-3; TRBD1 aligns across 10 bases. The CDR3 is made up of 17 amino acids. Germline CDR1 reads LGHNA; CDR2 reads YSLEER. CDR3 sequence (DNA): TGCGCCTGCAGCCCGGGACAGGGGTCGAAAACAGGAAACACCATATATTTT. This sequence encodes CACSPGQGSKTGNTIYF.

The table lists this clonotype with a few counts. V is TRBV28 and J is TRBJ1-2; maybe TRBD1 (5 bases). This CDR3 is 13 amino acids long. V was cut by 6 bases and J by 8 bases, with 16 bases left in between. Germline V CDR1 and CDR2: MDHEN, SYDVKM. The CDR3 protein is CASRAQGFGGYTF. CDR3 sequence (DNA): TGTGCCAGCAGGGCCCAGGGCTTTGGGGGCTACACCTTC.

The rearrangement links TRBV29-1 to TRBJ2-5; 13 positions match TRBD2. Germline loops: CDR1 SQVTM, CDR2 ANQGSEA. This CDR3 is 12 amino acids long. V gave up 4 bases and J gave up 7 bases; unmatched junction bases: 0. CDR3: CSVGTSGGTQYF. The CDR3 nucleotides are TGCAGCGTTGGGACTAGCGGGGGGACCCAGTACTTC.

V and J are TRBV19 and TRBJ1-5, with D perhaps matching TRBD1 (6 bases). V was pared by 6 bases and J by 4 bases, with 19 bases between. Germline V gives CDR1 LNHDA, CDR2 SQIVND (reference sequence). This CDR3 spans 16 amino acids. CDR3 nucleotide sequence: TGTGCCAGTAGCCCCTGGACAGTCCTGGGAAATCAGCCCCAGCATTTT. This sequence encodes CASSPWTVLGNQPQHF. The full variable domain, rest sourced from reference TRBV19 and TRBJ1-5, is DGGITQSPKYLFRKEGQNVTLSCEQNLNHDAMYWYRQDPGQGLRLIYYSQIVNDFQKGDIAEGYSVSREKKESFPLTVTSAQKNPTAFYLCASSPWTVLGNQPQHFGDGTRLSIL.

This clonotype was detected many times. V gene TRBV6-2 or TRBV6-3 combines with J gene TRBJ1-2, with 9 positions matching TRBD1. With 6 bases clipped from V and 5 bases from J, the junction kept 4 bases outside the gene matches. This CDR3 has 13 amino acids. The germline CDR1 and CDR2 sequences are MNHEY and SVGEGT. The CDR3 is CASSRTGDYGYTF. CDR3 bases: TGTGCCAGCAGCAGGACAGGGGATTATGGCTACACCTTC.